This T cell receptor beta chain was sequenced during a study of blood T cell repertoires in COVID-19. Study information: PBMCs, B-cell-depleted T cells, or T cells were the source of the cDNA or gDNA that made up the material.

How the authors handled the data: The authors estimated nucleated cell counts from reference gene primer amplification. Only in-frame clones appear in the TCRdb table, and some are missing; sequencing was by immunoSEQ multiplex PCR. The V and J calls and the clone size are those of that table, but D and trimming were determined from the DNA. Of some 87,000 clones listed, roughly four fifths were seen once; the top ten hold approximately 13%. V was pared by 4 bases and J by 0 bases, with 4 bases of the junction left unmatched. Germline loops: CDR1 SEHNR, CDR2 FQNEAQ (reference sequence). There are 16 residues in the CDR3.

The chain has TRBV7-9 and TRBJ1-3; 9 positions match TRBD1. The specimen was peripheral blood. The receptor was isolated from a human donor in a cohort sampled during active COVID-19. The CDR3 region has the DNA TGTGCCAGCAGCTGGACAGGGGTGAACTCTGGAAACACCATATATTTT. Translated: CASSWTGVNSGNTIYF.